The entry below describes one TCR beta chain. The ends lost 6 bases at V and 8 bases at J; junction bases unmatched: 10. CDR1 LGHNA and CDR2 YNFKEQ come from the germline V gene. The CDR3 runs 14 residues. This sample stems from a study of cytomegalovirus exposure and HLA in healthy donors. Use of 60 Vbeta and 13 Jbeta primers characterized the PCR. Profiled with immunoSEQ multiplex PCR; TCRdb holds only in-frame clones, not every one. Of 200,000 or so clones in the sample, 75% to 85% are singletons; the top ten hold about 2%. The sequence was obtained from a woman aged 18-30 years in good health and CMV-seropositive. Specimen: PBMCs. This sequence joins TRBV4-2 and TRBJ1-2; 9 positions match TRBD1. In DNA form, the CDR3 reads TGTGCCAGCAGGGGAGGGGGACAGGGAATCGGCTACACCTTC. It codes for CASRGGGQGIGYTF.